These 31 T cell receptor beta chains were all obtained from the same sample, sequenced in a study of cytomegalovirus exposure and HLA in healthy donors listed by TCRdb under 2017. Libraries came from the immunoSEQ multiplex PCR assay. For the multiplex PCR, a mixture combining 60 forward primers for TCR Vbeta segments and 13 reverse primers for TCR Jbeta segments was used. Drawn from immuneACCESS, this table holds only the in-frame rearrangements with V and J called that TCRdb kept. Clones are partly lost; checked studies trace under half to an unresolved V gene and leave the rest unexplained. This sample is represented by some 130,000 clones; roughly 63% of them were singletons. Of the sample, 1.6% falls within the top ten clones. The material sequenced was PBMCs. Source of these receptors: a young man in good health and CMV-seropositive.

This chain connects TRBV29-1 to TRBJ1-1; no definite D call. V gave up 6 bases and J gave up 1 base, with 12 bases separating them. Germline assignment: CDR1 SQVTM and CDR2 ANQGSEA. The CDR3 contains 13 residues. CDR3 amino acids: CSVQAQANTEAFF. CDR3 nucleotides: TGCAGCGTCCAAGCTCAAGCGAACACTGAAGCTTTCTTT. Full variable domain (rest looked up from reference TRBV29-1 and TRBJ1-1): SAVISQKPSRDICQRGTSLTIQCQVDSQVTMMFWYRQQPGQSLTLIATANQGSEATYESGFVIDKFPISRPNLTFSTLTVSNMSPEDSSIYLCSVQAQANTEAFFGQGTRLTVV.

This chain joins TRBV5-1 and TRBJ2-7, with TRBD2 identical over 12 bases. Per the germline V gene, CDR1 is SGHRS and CDR2 is YFSETQ. J lost 7 bases, V lost 4 bases, and 9 bases had no gene match. This CDR3 spans 15 amino acids. CDR3: CASSVASGRAEEQYF. In DNA form, the CDR3 reads TGCGCCAGCAGCGTAGCTAGCGGGAGGGCGGAAGAGCAGTACTTC.

This chain uses TRBV15 with TRBJ2-1; 7 nucleotides line up with TRBD2. This CDR3 contains 18 residues. The V and J ends lost 1 base and 4 bases, in that order; junction bases with no gene match: 13. Germline V CDR1 and CDR2: LNHNV, YYDKDF (reference sequence). CDR3 amino acids: CATSRVFRSSGNYNEQFF. The DNA of the CDR3 is TGTGCCACCAGCAGAGTATTTCGGTCGAGCGGGAATTACAATGAGCAGTTCTTC.

This chain links TRBV5-1 with TRBJ1-2; D is unclear. The CDR3 is 14 amino acids. Germline V gene sequence: CDR1 SGHRS, CDR2 YFSETQ. Trimming cost V 4 bases and J 9 bases, with 19 bases left between them. CDR3 coding DNA: TGCGCCAGCAGCATAACCTCACGGGAGGGAAGCTACACCTTC. This translates into CASSITSREGSYTF.

V usage is TRBV11-2 and J usage is TRBJ2-7, with D possibly TRBD1 on 5 matching bases. Per the germline V gene, CDR1 is SGHAT and CDR2 is FQNNGV. CDR3 length: 15 residues. Between the trimmed V and J ends, which lost 4 bases and 7 bases, there was a span of 20 bases. For the CDR3, the DNA is TGTGCCAGCAGCTCCCGGTGGGGCTCCGGGTATGAGCAGTACTTC. Protein product: CASSSRWGSGYEQYF.

This chain connects TRBV5-6 to TRBJ1-3, with unresolved D. CDR1 is SGHDT and CDR2 is YYEEEE in the germline V gene. Trimming left V 0 bases short and J 2 bases short, with 12 bases between. The CDR3 consists of 16 residues. The CDR3 DNA is TGTGCCAGCAGCTTGGAACCAGCTACTACTGGAAACACCATATATTTT. Its translation is CASSLEPATTGNTIYF.

V and J are TRBV5-6 and TRBJ1-4, with 8 bases matching TRBD1. Germline V lookup: CDR1 SGHDT, CDR2 YYEEEE. The CDR3 extends over 15 amino acids. Trimming at V came to 1 base and at J to 3 bases, leaving 2 bases not matched to a gene. The CDR3 loop is CASSLQGAPNEKLFF. CDR3 coding DNA: TGTGCCAGCAGCTTGCAGGGGGCGCCTAATGAAAAACTGTTTTTT.

The genes are TRBV7-9 and TRBJ2-5; TRBD2 agrees at 9 bases. The CDR3 totals 17 residues. V trimming: 1 base; J trimming: 3 bases; junction bases outside the gene matches: 9. Germline CDR1 is SEHNR and CDR2 is FQNEAQ (reference sequence). The CDR3 loop is CASSLELAGVVEETQYF. DNA of the CDR3: TGTGCCAGCAGCTTAGAATTAGCGGGAGTTGTTGAAGAGACCCAGTACTTC.

On this clone itself: The same CDR3 is also encoded by other DNA sequences in this sample. The chain carries TRBV5-1 and TRBJ1-4; 8 nucleotides agree with TRBD1. V lost 1 base to trimming and J lost 8 bases; unmatched junction nucleotides: 10. Germline V gene sequence: CDR1 SGHRS, CDR2 YFSETQ. The CDR3 loop spans 16 amino acids. Written as DNA, the CDR3 is TGCGCCAGCAGCTTGAAGCCCGCCCAGGGGGCCGAAAAACTGTTTTTT. It translates to CASSLKPAQGAEKLFF.

The chain joins TRBV7-2 to TRBJ2-7; 10 bases are shared with TRBD2. From germline, CDR1 is SGHTA and CDR2 FQGNSA. This CDR3 comprises 15 residues. Unmatched junction bases numbered 8, after V lost 6 bases and J lost 3 bases. The CDR3 region has the DNA TGTGCCAGCAGTTCTAGCGGGAGCCGAAACTACGAGCAGTACTTC. Protein product: CASSSSGSRNYEQYF.

The rearrangement joins TRBV2 to TRBJ2-5, with a weak D call TRBD1 (6 bases). Trimming removed 5 bases from V and 3 bases from J, with 13 bases in between. CDR1 is SNHLY and CDR2 is FYNNEI in the germline V gene. The CDR3 runs 14 residues. The CDR3 DNA follows: TGTGCCAGCAGTCAGGGGTGGGGAGAAGAGACCCAGTACTTC. This gives the protein CASSQGWGEETQYF.

The chain carries TRBV27 and TRBJ2-7; the D gene is possibly TRBD1 (6 bases). This CDR3 contains 15 residues. V was clipped by 5 bases and J by 2 bases, with 16 bases between them. Looked up from germline, CDR1 is MNHEY and CDR2 is SMNVEV (reference sequence). CDR3 sequence: CASSPGQFSAYEQYF. The CDR3 DNA reads as TGTGCCAGCAGTCCCGGACAGTTTAGCGCCTACGAGCAGTACTTC.

This chain links TRBV19 with TRBJ2-3, with 8 bases matching TRBD2. The CDR3 has 17 residues. Germline CDR1 is LNHDA and CDR2 is SQIVND (reference sequence). Trimming at V came to 5 bases and at J to 8 bases, leaving 18 bases not matched to a gene. The CDR3 DNA sequence: TGTGCCAGTAGTCAACGCCCGATCCCGGGACTAGACGCTACGCAGTATTTT. This sequence encodes CASSQRPIPGLDATQYF.

On this clone itself: One junction end does not reproduce the germline sequence, and a read error may be involved. J is TRBJ2-2 and V is TRBV7-7; D gene unclear. The CDR3 runs 15 residues. CDR1 is SSHAT, CDR2 FNYEAQ, per germline (reference sequence). The CDR3 loop reads CASSPGRRSTGELFF. For the CDR3, the DNA is TGTGCTAGCAGCCCTGGTAGGAGAAGTACCGGGGAGCTGTTTTTT.

With respect to this clone: The junction and the germline gene differ at one end; a read error may be behind it. The V gene is TRBV6-5, the J gene TRBJ2-4; D is undetermined. The CDR3 sequence is 15 residues long. Germline CDR1 MNHEY, CDR2 SVGAGI. The CDR3 bases are TGTGCCAGCAGCCTCACTCGACTGGCCACAAACATTCAGTACTTC. It codes for CASSLTRLATNIQYF.

The chain uses TRBV12-5 and TRBJ2-2; no firm D call. The CDR3 runs to 11 residues. From germline, CDR1 is LGHNT and CDR2 FRNRAP. The V and J ends lost 3 bases and 10 bases respectively, with 6 bases between them. CDR3 nucleotides: TGTGCTAGTGGTTTTTCCCTGGAGCTGTTTTTT. This codes for CASGFSLELFF.

The chain recombines TRBV5-4 with TRBJ2-1, with TRBD1 matching 7 bases. This CDR3 is 16 amino acids long. CDR1 is SGHNT and CDR2 is YYREEE in the germline V gene (reference sequence). The V and J ends lost 0 bases and 2 bases, in that order; junction bases with no gene match: 5. As DNA, the CDR3 is TGTGCCAGCAGCTTGGAAGTCCAGGGGGCCTACAATGAGCAGTTCTTC. Translated: CASSLEVQGAYNEQFF.

V gene TRBV5-1 combines with J gene TRBJ2-3; 11 positions match TRBD2. V gave up 0 bases and J gave up 7 bases; unmatched junction bases: 7. The CDR3 covers 16 residues. Germline V lookup: CDR1 SGHRS, CDR2 YFSETQ. CDR3 DNA sequence: TGCGCCAGCAGCTTGGGCGTTAGCGGGAGGGCCAATACGCAGTATTTT. Its translation: CASSLGVSGRANTQYF.

The V call is TRBV5-6, the J call TRBJ1-3; TRBD1 agrees at 7 bases. This CDR3 is built from 15 residues. From germline, CDR1 is SGHDT and CDR2 YYEEEE. V gave up 1 base and J gave up 4 bases; unmatched junction bases: 5. The CDR3 loop reads CASSLSPGQGNTIYF. The DNA for the CDR3 is TGTGCCAGCAGCTTGAGTCCGGGACAGGGAAACACCATATATTTT.

J is TRBJ2-3 and V is TRBV28; D is perhaps TRBD2 (6 bases). Trimming shortened V by 7 bases and J by 2 bases, and 22 bases separated the two germline ends. Germline V lookup: CDR1 MDHEN, CDR2 SYDVKM. The CDR3 covers 17 residues. The CDR3 spells CASTTSGTFKFTDTQYF. CDR3 bases: TGTGCCAGCACCACCTCCGGGACTTTCAAGTTCACAGATACGCAGTATTTT.

V usage is TRBV4-3 and J usage is TRBJ2-1; weak D call: TRBD1 (5 bases). Germline values: CDR1 LGHNA, CDR2 YSLEER. The V end was cut by 1 base, the J end by 5 bases, with 21 bases between. The CDR3 runs to 18 residues. This CDR3 is CASSQVGPGWEPHNEQFF. The CDR3 bases are TGCGCCAGCAGCCAAGTGGGGCCAGGGTGGGAACCCCACAATGAGCAGTTCTTC.

The J gene is TRBJ1-5, the V gene TRBV27; 7 nucleotides agree with TRBD1. Germline assignment: CDR1 MNHEY and CDR2 SMNVEV (reference sequence). CDR3 length: 13 residues. V was clipped by 4 bases and J by 10 bases; unmatched bases: 7. CDR3 protein: CASSSYRGIPQHF. The CDR3 nucleotides read TGTGCCAGCAGTTCTTACAGGGGAATTCCCCAGCATTTT.

V gene TRBV5-1 combines with J gene TRBJ2-5; 7 bases map to TRBD2. The assigned J gene may be wrong: the sequence end matches TRBJ2-7 better. Germline values: CDR1 SGHRS, CDR2 YFSETQ. The CDR3 spans 16 residues. The CDR3 loop is CASRPTPSGLRYEQYF. The CDR3 nucleotides are TGCGCCAGCAGACCGACACCTAGCGGCCTTCGCTACGAGCAGTACTTC.

The genes are TRBV9 and TRBJ2-2; tentatively, D is TRBD1 (5 bases). The CDR3 has 17 amino acids. Germline V gene data show CDR1 as SGDLS and CDR2 as YYNGEE. The V gene lost 0 bases and the J gene lost 4 bases, with 16 bases spanning the gap. CDR3 region: CASSVAIGAARTGELFF. CDR3 DNA sequence: TGTGCCAGCAGCGTAGCTATTGGGGCAGCGCGCACCGGGGAGCTGTTTTTT.

This chain links TRBV19 with TRBJ1-5; no firm D call. V was clipped by 8 bases and J by 0 bases, with 8 bases between them. The CDR3 contains 13 residues. Germline V gene data show CDR1 as LNHDA and CDR2 as SQIVND (reference sequence). The CDR3 DNA follows: TGTGCCAGTGGGAGAAATAGCAATCAGCCCCAGCATTTT. Its protein is CASGRNSNQPQHF.

A few counts support this clone. The chain couples TRBV27 to TRBJ1-1, with D uncertain. The CDR3 length is 14 residues. Germline assignment: CDR1 MNHEY and CDR2 SMNVEV (reference sequence). V shed 5 bases and J shed 0 bases, with 10 bases lying between them. This CDR3 is CASSTGSMNTEAFF. The CDR3 DNA is TGTGCCAGCAGTACGGGATCCATGAACACTGAAGCTTTCTTT.

The table lists this clone with a few counts. The chain employs TRBV5-1 and TRBJ1-1, with 7 bases that match TRBD1. This CDR3 comprises 15 residues. CDR1 and CDR2 (germline): SGHRS, YFSETQ. V trimming: 4 bases; J trimming: 4 bases; junction bases outside the gene matches: 10. DNA for the CDR3: TGCGCCAGCAGCCCGGGGGACAGTTCATTCACTGAAGCTTTCTTT. This encodes CASSPGDSSFTEAFF.

This clone was seen only a few times. The V and J genes are TRBV7-9 and TRBJ2-4; 8 positions agree with TRBD2. Germline assignment: CDR1 SEHNR and CDR2 FQNEAQ (reference sequence). CDR3 length: 14 amino acids. The ends lost 5 bases at V and 12 bases at J; junction bases unmatched: 12. The CDR3 sequence: CASSPGLAVVAQYF. The CDR3 nucleotides are TGTGCCAGCAGCCCCGGACTAGCCGTAGTTGCTCAGTACTTC.

The CDR3 DNA sequence: TGTGCCAGCAGCTCGAAATTAGCGGGAGAGGTAGATACGCAGTATTTT. Translating it yields CASSSKLAGEVDTQYF. The chain recombines TRBV7-2 with TRBJ2-3, with 9 positions matching TRBD2. Per the germline V gene, CDR1 is SGHTA and CDR2 is FQGNSA. After removal of 4 bases from V and 5 bases from J, the junction contained 10 bases not matched to a gene. This CDR3 spans 16 amino acids.

The rearrangement links TRBV5-1 to TRBJ1-1; 7 bases are a match to TRBD1. The CDR3 is 15 residues long. Germline V gives CDR1 SGHRS, CDR2 YFSETQ. With V trimmed by 3 bases and J by 0 bases, 5 bases remained unmatched. The CDR3 bases are TGCGCCAGCAGCTGGACAGGCCCAATGAACACTGAAGCTTTCTTT. This sequence encodes CASSWTGPMNTEAFF. Full variable domain (remainder filled in from reference TRBV5-1 and TRBJ1-1): KAGVTQTPRYLIKTRGQQVTLSCSPISGHRSVSWYQQTPGQGLQFLFEYFSETQRNKGNFPGRFSGRQFSNSRSEMNVSTLELGDSALYLCASSWTGPMNTEAFFGQGTRLTVV.

In this sample, this clone turned up a few times. This chain links TRBV10-3 with TRBJ1-2, with D possibly being TRBD1 (5 bases). The CDR3 loop spans 13 amino acids. The V gene lost 7 bases and the J gene lost 4 bases, with 13 bases spanning the gap. The germline CDR1 and CDR2 sequences are ENHRY and SYGVKD. The DNA for the CDR3 is TGTGCCATCAAGGACACCAATTCCTATGGCTACACCTTC. Protein sequence: CAIKDTNSYGYTF.